Included here is one T cell receptor beta chain sequence, with context. The antigen is undetermined. The CDR3 loop spans 16 amino acids. J was trimmed by 5 bases and V by 5 bases; bases with no gene match: 9. Germline CDR1 PRHDT, CDR2 FYEKMQ (reference sequence). This sample stems from a study of T cell responses to AZD1222 COVID-19 vaccine. Only in-frame clones appear in the TCRdb table, and some are missing; sequencing was by immunoSEQ multiplex PCR. The sample includes 150,000 to 200,000 clones, 85% to 95% of them seen just once. The study, taken as a whole, reports: The study found vaccine-associated CD4 TCRs spanning spike, dominant at 160-218 and 743-854.

This clonotype originated in an adult in good health. The rearrangement joins TRBV13 to TRBJ1-1, with 12 bases lining up with TRBD1. Here the sequenced sample was peripheral blood, taken on day 0 of AZD1222 vaccination. The CDR3 bases are TGTGCCAGCAGCGTGGGACAGGGGGCTTTGGGGACTGAAGCTTTCTTT. It translates to CASSVGQGALGTEAFF.